This TCR beta chain was sequenced in a study of CD8 T cells in ankylosing spondylitis. This clonotype was recorded a few times. Trimming took off 5 bases at V and 3 bases at J, with 9 bases between the two ends. Germline values: CDR1 SGHDT, CDR2 YYEEEE. The CDR3 consists of 13 residues. TCRdb re-called the 5' RACE reads through MiXCR, storing one row per CDR3 protein. This sample has around 150,000 distinct CDR3 sequences, with under 45% found just once. Sequenced material: synovial fluid, either unsorted or a sorted T cell fraction (not recorded which). The sequence was obtained from a male donor with ankylosing spondylitis. V gene TRBV5-6 combines with J gene TRBJ1-5; D is ambiguous. The DNA for the CDR3 is TGTGCCAGCAGTTTCCAGCCCAATCAGCCCCAGCATTTT. Translating gives CASSFQPNQPQHF.